This TCR beta chain came from a study of blood T cell repertoires in COVID-19. The overall study: Researchers got acute and convalescent COVID-19 samples from the United States, Italy and Spain. PBMCs, B-cell-depleted T cells, or T cells provided the cDNA or gDNA that made up the material.

Of note for this clone: At the DNA level, this CDR3 is encoded by other sequences in the same sample as well.

The V end was cut by 5 bases, the J end by 0 bases, with 7 bases between. CDR3 length equals 13 residues. Authors' analysis steps: Reference gene primer amplification yielded estimated nucleated cell counts. Clones were sequenced by immunoSEQ multiplex PCR, and TCRdb holds only the in-frame ones, with some missing. The V and J calls and clone size come from that table; D and trimming were worked out from the DNA. Of approximately 240,000 clones detected, approximately 82% appear once; the ten largest clones hold 1.2% to 1.5%. Sequencing was done on a sample of peripheral blood. The V gene is TRBV12-3 or TRBV12-4, the J gene TRBJ1-1; TRBD1 might be the D (6 bases). The TCR was taken from a woman between 40 and 50 years old who had recovered from COVID-19. CDR3 nucleotide sequence: TGTGCCAGCAGTAGACAGGTGAACACTGAAGCTTTCTTT. Protein sequence: CASSRQVNTEAFF.